The clone carrying this TCR beta chain was found a few times. The target antigen is unknown. This entry is derived from a study of response to subunit inactivated influenza vaccine. TCRdb re-called the RT-PCR reads with MiXCR, one entry per CDR3 protein. The data contain about 830,000 distinct CDR3 sequences, around 20% of them singletons. Study-wide results and limits: T cells newly recruited by each seasonal influenza vaccination are few, the authors suggested.

The V and J ends lost 3 bases and 1 base, in that order; junction bases with no gene match: 9. This CDR3 spans 16 amino acids. Germline loops: CDR1 DFQATT, CDR2 SNEGSKA (reference sequence). The clonotype was recovered from a man aged 50-60 years who received an inactivated influenza vaccine. Sequences were derived from PBMCs from blood, sampled less than 6 days after vaccination. V and J are TRBV20-1 and TRBJ2-3; 8 nucleotides agree with TRBD2. As DNA, the CDR3 is TGCAGTGCTAGTCCGCGGACTAGCTATGGCACAGATACGCAGTATTTT. As protein: CSASPRTSYGTDTQYF.